Included here is one TCR beta chain sequence, with context. TCRdb's copy holds only in-frame clones and misses some; the assay was immunoSEQ multiplex PCR. The table includes about 270,000 clones, 80% to 90% detected once. The data stem from a study of blood T cell repertoires in COVID-19. Across the study: COVID-19 samples collected from the United States, Italy and Spain covered acute and convalescent phases.

The CDR3 is made up of 14 amino acids. Trimming left V 4 bases short and J 3 bases short, with 10 bases between. Germline V CDR1 and CDR2: LNHDA, SQIVND (reference sequence). The specimen sequenced was PBMCs or T cells enriched from blood (not recorded which). The receptor's source is a woman between 18 and 29 years old who had recovered from COVID-19. The chain uses TRBV19 and TRBJ1-3, with D unclear. CDR3 in DNA: TGTGCCAGTAGTACCTCCTCCTTTGGAAACACCATATATTTT. This gives the protein CASSTSSFGNTIYF.